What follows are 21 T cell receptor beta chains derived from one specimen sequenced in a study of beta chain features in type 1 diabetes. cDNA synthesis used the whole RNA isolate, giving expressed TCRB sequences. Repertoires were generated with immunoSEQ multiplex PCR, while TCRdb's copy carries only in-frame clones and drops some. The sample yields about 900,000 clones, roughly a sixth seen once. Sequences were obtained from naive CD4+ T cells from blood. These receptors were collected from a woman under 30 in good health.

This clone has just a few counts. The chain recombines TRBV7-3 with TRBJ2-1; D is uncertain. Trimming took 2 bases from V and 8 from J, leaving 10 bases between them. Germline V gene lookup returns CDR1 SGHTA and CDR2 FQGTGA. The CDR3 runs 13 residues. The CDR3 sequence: CASSLDWVDEQFF. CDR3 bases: TGTGCCAGCAGCTTAGACTGGGTGGATGAGCAGTTCTTC.

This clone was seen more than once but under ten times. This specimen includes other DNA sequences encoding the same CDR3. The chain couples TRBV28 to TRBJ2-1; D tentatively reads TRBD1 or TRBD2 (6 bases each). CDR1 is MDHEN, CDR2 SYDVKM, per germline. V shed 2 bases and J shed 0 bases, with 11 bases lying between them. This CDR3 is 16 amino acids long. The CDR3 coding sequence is TGTGCCAGCAGTTTAGGTGGGGGGCCCTCCTACAATGAGCAGTTCTTC. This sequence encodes CASSLGGGPSYNEQFF.

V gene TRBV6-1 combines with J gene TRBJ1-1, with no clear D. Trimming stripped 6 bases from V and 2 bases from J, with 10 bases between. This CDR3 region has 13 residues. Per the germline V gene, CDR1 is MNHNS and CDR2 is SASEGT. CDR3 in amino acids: CASRENFNTEAFF. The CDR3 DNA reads TGTGCCAGCAGGGAGAACTTTAACACTGAAGCTTTCTTT.

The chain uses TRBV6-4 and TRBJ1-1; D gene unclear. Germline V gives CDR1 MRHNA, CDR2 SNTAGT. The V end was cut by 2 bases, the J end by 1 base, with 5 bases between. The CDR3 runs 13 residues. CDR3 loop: CASSDEANTEAFF. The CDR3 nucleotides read TGTGCCAGCAGTGACGAAGCGAACACTGAAGCTTTCTTT.

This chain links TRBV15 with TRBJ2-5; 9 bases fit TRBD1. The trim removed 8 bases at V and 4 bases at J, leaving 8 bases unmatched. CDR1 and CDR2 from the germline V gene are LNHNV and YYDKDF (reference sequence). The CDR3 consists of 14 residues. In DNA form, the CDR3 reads TGTGCCACCGGGAAAAGGGGACAGGGAGAGACCCAGTACTTC. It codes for CATGKRGQGETQYF.

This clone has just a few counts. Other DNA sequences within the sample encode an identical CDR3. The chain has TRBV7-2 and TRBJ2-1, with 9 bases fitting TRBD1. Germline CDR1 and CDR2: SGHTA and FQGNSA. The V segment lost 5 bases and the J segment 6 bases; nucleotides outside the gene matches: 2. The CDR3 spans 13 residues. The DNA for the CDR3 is TGTGCCAGCAGCACGGACAGGGGCAATGAGCAGTTCTTC. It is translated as CASSTDRGNEQFF.

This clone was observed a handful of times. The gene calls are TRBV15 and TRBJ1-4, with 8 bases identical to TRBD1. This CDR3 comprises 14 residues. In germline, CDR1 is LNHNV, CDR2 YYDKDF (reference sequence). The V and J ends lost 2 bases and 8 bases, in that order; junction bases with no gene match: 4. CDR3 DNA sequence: TGTGCCACCAGCAGAACAGGGGGAGGAGAAAAACTGTTTTTT. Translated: CATSRTGGGEKLFF.

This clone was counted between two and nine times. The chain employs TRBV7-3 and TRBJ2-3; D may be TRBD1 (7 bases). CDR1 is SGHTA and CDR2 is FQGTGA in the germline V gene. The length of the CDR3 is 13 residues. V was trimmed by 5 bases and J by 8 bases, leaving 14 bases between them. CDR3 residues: CASSIKQGGTQYF. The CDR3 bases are TGTGCCAGCAGCATCAAGCAGGGGGGTACGCAGTATTTT.

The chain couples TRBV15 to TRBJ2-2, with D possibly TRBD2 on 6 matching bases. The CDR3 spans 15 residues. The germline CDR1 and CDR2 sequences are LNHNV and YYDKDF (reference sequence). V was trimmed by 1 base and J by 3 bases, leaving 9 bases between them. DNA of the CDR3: TGTGCCACCAGCAGAGTAGGGACTTACACCGGGGAGCTGTTTTTT. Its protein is CATSRVGTYTGELFF.

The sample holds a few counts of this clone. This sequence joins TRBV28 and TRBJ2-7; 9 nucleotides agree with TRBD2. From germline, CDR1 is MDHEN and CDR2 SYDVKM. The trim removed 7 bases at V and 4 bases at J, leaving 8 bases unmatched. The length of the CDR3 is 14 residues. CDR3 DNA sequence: TGTGCCAGCACTATAGCGGGAGAAGGGTACGAGCAGTACTTC. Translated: CASTIAGEGYEQYF.

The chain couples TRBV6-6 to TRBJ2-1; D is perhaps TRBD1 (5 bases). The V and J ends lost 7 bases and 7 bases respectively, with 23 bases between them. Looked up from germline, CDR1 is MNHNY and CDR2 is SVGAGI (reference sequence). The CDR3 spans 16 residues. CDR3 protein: CASNDFRGLGFNEQFF. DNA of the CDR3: TGTGCCAGCAATGACTTTAGGGGCTTAGGGTTTAATGAGCAGTTCTTC.

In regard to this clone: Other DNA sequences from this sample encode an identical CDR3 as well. CDR3 sequence (DNA): TGTGCCAGCAGCTTGGATGGAAACACCATATATTTT. It is translated as CASSLDGNTIYF. The genes are TRBV7-2 and TRBJ1-3; D call uncertain. CDR3 size: 12 residues. The V end was cut by 3 bases, the J end by 3 bases, with 3 bases between. Germline lookup yields CDR1 SGHTA and CDR2 FQGNSA.

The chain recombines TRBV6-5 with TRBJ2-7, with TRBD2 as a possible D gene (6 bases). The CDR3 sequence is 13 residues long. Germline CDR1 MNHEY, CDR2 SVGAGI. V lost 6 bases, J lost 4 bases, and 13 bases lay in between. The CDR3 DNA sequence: TGTGCCAGCAGACCCACTAGCCGGTACGAGCAGTACTTC. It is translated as CASRPTSRYEQYF.

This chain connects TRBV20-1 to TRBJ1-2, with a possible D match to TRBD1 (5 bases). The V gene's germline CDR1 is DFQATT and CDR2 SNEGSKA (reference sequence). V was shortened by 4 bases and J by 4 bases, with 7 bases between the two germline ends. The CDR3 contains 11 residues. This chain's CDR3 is CSATGSYGYTF. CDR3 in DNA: TGCAGTGCTACAGGGAGCTATGGCTACACCTTC.

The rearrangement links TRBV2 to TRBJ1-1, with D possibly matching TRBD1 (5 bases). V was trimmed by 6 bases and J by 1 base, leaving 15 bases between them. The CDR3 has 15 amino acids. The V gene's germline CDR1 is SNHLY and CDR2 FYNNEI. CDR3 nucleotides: TGTGCCAGCAGACTAATAGGGGAGCCGAACACTGAAGCTTTCTTT. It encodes CASRLIGEPNTEAFF.

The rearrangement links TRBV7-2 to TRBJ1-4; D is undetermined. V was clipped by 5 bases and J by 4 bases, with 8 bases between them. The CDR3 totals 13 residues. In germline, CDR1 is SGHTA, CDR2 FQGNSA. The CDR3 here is CASSLGLNEKLFF. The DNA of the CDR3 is TGTGCCAGCAGCCTGGGCCTTAATGAAAAACTGTTTTTT.

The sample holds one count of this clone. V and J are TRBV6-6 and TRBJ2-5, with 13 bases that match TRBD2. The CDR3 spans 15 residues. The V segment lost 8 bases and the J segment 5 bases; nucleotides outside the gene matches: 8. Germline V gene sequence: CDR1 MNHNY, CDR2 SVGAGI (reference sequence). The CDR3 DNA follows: TGTGCCAGCGGAAATGGACTAGCGGGAGTGGAGACCCAGTACTTC. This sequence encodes CASGNGLAGVETQYF.

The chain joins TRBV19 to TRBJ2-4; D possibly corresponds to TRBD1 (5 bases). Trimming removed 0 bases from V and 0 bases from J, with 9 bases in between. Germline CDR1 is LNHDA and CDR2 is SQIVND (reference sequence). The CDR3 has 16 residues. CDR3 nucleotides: TGTGCCAGTAGTATAGAAAGACAGCTAGCCAAAAACATTCAGTACTTC. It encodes CASSIERQLAKNIQYF. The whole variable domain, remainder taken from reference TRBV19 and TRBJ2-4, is DGGITQSPKYLFRKEGQNVTLSCEQNLNHDAMYWYRQDPGQGLRLIYYSQIVNDFQKGDIAEGYSVSREKKESFPLTVTSAQKNPTAFYLCASSIERQLAKNIQYFGAGTRLSVL.

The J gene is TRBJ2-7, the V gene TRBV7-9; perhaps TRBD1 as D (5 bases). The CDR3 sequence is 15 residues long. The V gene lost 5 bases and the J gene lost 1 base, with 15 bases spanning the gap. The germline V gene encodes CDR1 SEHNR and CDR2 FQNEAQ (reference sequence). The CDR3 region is CASSARVEGSYEQYF. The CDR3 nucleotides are TGTGCCAGCAGCGCCAGGGTGGAAGGTTCCTACGAGCAGTACTTC.

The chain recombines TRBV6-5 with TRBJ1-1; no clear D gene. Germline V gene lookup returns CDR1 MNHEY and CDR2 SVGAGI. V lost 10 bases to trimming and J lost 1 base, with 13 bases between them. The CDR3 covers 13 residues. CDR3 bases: TGTGCCATCGCCATTGCGCAGAACACTGAAGCTTTCTTT. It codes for CAIAIAQNTEAFF.

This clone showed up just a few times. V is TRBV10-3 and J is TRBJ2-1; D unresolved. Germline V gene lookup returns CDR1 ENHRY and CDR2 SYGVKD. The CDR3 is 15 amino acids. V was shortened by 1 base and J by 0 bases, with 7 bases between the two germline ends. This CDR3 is CAISELGISYNEQFF. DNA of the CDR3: TGTGCCATCAGTGAGTTGGGGATCTCCTACAATGAGCAGTTCTTC.